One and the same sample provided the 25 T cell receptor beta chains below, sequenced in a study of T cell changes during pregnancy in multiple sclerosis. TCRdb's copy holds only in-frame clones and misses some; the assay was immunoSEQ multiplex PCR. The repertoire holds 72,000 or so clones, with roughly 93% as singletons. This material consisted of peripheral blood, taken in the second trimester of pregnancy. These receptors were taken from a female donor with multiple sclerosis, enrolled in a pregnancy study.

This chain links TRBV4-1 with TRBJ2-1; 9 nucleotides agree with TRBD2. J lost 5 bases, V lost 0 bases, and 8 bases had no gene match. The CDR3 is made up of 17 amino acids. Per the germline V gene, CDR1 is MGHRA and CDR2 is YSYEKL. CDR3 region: CASSQEAGGNEDNEQFF. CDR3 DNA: TGCGCCAGCAGCCAAGAGGCGGGGGGGAACGAAGACAATGAGCAGTTCTTC.

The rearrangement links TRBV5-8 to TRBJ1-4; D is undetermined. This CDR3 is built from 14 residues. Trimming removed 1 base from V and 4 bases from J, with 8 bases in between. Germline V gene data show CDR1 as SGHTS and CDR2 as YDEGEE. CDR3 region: CASSLTVLNEKLFF. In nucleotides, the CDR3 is TGTGCCAGCAGCTTGACGGTCCTTAATGAAAAACTGTTTTTT.

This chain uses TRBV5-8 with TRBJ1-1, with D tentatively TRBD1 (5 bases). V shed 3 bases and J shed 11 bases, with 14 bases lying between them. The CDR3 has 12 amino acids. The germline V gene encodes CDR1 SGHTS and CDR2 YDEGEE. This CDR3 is CASSSSRGFAFF. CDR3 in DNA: TGTGCCAGCAGCTCGTCTAGGGGATTTGCTTTCTTT.

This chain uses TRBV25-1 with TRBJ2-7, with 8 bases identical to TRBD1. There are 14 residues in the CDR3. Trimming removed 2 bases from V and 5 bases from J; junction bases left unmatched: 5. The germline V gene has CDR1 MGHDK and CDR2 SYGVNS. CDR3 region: CASSEAGQGHEQYF. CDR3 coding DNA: TGTGCCAGCAGTGAAGCCGGACAGGGACACGAGCAGTACTTC.

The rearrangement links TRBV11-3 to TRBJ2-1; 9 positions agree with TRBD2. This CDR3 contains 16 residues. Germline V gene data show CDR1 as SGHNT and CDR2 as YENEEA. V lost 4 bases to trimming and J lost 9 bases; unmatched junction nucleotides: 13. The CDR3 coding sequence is TGTGCCAGCAGCTCCACTGGGGCGGGGGGGTTTGGTGAGCAGTTCTTC. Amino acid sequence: CASSSTGAGGFGEQFF.

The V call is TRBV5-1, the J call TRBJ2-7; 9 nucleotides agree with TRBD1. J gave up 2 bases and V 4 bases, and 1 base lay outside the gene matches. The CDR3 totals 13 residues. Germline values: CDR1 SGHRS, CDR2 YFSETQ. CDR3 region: CASSRDRAYEQYF. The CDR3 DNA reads TGCGCCAGCAGCCGGGACAGGGCCTACGAGCAGTACTTC.

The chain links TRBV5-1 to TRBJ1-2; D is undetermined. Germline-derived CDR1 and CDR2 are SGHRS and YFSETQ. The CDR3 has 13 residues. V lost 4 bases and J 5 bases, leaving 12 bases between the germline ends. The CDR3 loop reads CASSPTLEYGYTF. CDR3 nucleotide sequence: TGCGCCAGCAGCCCTACCTTAGAATATGGCTACACCTTC.

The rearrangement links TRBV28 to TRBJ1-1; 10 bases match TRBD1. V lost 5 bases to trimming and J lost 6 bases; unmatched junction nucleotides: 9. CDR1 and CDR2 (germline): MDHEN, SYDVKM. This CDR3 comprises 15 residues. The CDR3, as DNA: TGTGCCAGCAGTCAAACGGGACAGGGGATTCCTGAAGCTTTCTTT. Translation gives CASSQTGQGIPEAFF.

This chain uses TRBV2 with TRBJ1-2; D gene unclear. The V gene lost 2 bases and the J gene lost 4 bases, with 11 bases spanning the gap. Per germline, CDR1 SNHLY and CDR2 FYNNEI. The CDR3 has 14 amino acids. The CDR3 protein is CASSEKSAVYGYTF. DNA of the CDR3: TGTGCCAGCAGTGAAAAGTCAGCGGTCTATGGCTACACCTTC.

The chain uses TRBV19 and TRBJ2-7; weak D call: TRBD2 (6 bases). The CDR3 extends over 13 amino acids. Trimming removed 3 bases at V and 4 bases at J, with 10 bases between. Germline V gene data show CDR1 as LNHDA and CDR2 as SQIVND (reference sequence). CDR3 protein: CASSMRGPYEQYF. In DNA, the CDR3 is TGTGCCAGTAGTATGCGGGGTCCTTACGAGCAGTACTTC. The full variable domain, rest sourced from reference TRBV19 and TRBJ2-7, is DGGITQSPKYLFRKEGQNVTLSCEQNLNHDAMYWYRQDPGQGLRLIYYSQIVNDFQKGDIAEGYSVSREKKESFPLTVTSAQKNPTAFYLCASSMRGPYEQYFGPGTRLTVT.

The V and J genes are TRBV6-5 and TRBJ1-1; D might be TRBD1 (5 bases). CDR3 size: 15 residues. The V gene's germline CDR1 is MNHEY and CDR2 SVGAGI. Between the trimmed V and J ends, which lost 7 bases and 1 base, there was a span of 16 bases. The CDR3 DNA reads TGTGCCAGCACCGGGGGGATTGCGGCGAACACTGAAGCTTTCTTT. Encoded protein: CASTGGIAANTEAFF.

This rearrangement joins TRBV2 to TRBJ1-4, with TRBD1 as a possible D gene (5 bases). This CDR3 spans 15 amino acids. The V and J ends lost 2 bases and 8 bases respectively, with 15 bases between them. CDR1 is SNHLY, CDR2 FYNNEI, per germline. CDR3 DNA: TGTGCCAGCAGTGAAAGCGGGGCCGAAGGCGAAAAACTGTTTTTT. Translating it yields CASSESGAEGEKLFF. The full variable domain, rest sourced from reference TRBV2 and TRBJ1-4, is EPEVTQTPSHQVTQMGQEVILRCVPISNHLYFYWYRQILGQKVEFLVSFYNNEISEKSEIFDDQFSVERPDGSNFTLKIRSTKLEDSAMYFCASSESGAEGEKLFFGSGTQLSVL.

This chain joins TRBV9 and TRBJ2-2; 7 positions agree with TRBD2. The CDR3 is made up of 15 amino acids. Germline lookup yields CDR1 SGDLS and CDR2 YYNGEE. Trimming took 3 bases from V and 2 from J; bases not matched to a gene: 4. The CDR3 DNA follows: TGTGCCAGCAGCGCCGGGACTACCAACACCGGGGAGCTGTTTTTT. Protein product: CASSAGTTNTGELFF.

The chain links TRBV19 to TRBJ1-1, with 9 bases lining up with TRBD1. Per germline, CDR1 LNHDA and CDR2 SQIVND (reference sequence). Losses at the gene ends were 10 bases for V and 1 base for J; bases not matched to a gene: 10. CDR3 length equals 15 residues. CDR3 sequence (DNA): TGTGCCACCCAGGACAGGGGAGGTCCGAACACTGAAGCTTTCTTT. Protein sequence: CATQDRGGPNTEAFF.

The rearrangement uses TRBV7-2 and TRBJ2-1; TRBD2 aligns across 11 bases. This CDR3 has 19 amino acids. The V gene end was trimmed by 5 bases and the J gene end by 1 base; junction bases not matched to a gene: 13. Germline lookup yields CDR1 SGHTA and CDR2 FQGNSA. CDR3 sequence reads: CASSVIPSGGPLSYNEQFF. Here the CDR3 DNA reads TGTGCCAGCAGCGTGATTCCTAGCGGGGGGCCATTGTCCTACAATGAGCAGTTCTTC.

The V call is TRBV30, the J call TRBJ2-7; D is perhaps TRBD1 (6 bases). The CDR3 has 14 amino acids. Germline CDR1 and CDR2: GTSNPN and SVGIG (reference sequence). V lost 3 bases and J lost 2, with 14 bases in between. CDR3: CAWSAGTPTYEQYF. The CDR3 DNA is TGTGCCTGGAGCGCTGGGACACCGACCTACGAGCAGTACTTC.

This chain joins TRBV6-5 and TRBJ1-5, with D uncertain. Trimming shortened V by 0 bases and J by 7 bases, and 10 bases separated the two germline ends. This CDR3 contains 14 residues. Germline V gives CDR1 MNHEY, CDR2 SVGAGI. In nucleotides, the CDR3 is TGTGCCAGCAGTTACTCTATGGCCGGGCAGCCCCAGCATTTT. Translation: CASSYSMAGQPQHF.

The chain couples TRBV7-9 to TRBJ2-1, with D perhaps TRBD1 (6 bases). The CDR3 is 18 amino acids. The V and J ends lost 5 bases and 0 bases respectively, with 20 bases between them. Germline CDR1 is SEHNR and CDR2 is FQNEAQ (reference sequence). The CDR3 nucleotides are TGTGCCAGCAGCAAACGTCCGGGACACCCGAGCTCCTACAATGAGCAGTTCTTC. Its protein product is CASSKRPGHPSSYNEQFF.

The CDR3 here is CASSDSVTDTQYF. DNA for the CDR3: TGTGCCAGCAGTGATTCAGTCACAGATACGCAGTATTTT. V and J are TRBV6-1 and TRBJ2-3; no definite D call. CDR1 and CDR2 from the germline V gene are MNHNS and SASEGT. The CDR3 is made up of 13 amino acids. V dropped 3 bases and J dropped 2 bases, with 6 bases sitting between them.

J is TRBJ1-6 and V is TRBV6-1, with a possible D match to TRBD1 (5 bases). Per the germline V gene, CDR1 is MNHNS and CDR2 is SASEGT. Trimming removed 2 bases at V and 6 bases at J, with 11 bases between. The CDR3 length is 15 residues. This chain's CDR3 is CASSELRGGNSPLHF. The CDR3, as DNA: TGTGCCAGCAGTGAATTGAGGGGAGGTAATTCACCCCTCCACTTT.

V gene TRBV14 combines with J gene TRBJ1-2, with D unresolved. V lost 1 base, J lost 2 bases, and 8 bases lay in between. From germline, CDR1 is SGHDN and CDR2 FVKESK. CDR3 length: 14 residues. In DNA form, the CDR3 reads TGTGCCAGCAGCCAAGGAGGCCGGAACTATGGCTACACCTTC. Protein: CASSQGGRNYGYTF.

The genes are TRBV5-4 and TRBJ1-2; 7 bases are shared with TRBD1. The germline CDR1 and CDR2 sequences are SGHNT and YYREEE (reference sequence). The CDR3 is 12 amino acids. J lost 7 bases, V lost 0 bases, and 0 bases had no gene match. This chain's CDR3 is CASSLEGAGYTF. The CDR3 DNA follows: TGTGCCAGCAGCTTGGAGGGGGCTGGCTACACCTTC. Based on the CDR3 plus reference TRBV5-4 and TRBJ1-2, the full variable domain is ETGVTQSPTHLIKTRGQQVTLRCSSQSGHNTVSWYQQALGQGPQFIFQYYREEENGRGNFPPRFSGLQFPNYSSELNVNALELDDSALYLCASSLEGAGYTFGSGTRLTVV.

The CDR3 region has the DNA TGCAGTGCTAACAAGCTAGACGCTTTCTTT. This translates into CSANKLDAFF. The chain uses TRBV20-1 and TRBJ1-1; D gene unclear. The CDR3 is 10 residues long. Germline CDR1 and CDR2: DFQATT and SNEGSKA (reference sequence). Trimming removed 4 bases at V and 11 bases at J, with 11 bases between.

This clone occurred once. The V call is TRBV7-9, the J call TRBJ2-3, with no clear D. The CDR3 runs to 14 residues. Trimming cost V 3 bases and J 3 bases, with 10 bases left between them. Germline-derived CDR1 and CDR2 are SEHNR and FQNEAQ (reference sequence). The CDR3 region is CASSLVGITDTQYF. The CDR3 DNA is TGTGCCAGCAGCTTGGTGGGCATAACAGATACGCAGTATTTT.

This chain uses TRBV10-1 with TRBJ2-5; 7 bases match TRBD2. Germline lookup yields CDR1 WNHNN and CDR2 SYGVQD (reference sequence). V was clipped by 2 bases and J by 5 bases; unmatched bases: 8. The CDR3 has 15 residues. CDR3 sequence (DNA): TGCGCCAGCAGTGAGGAGACTAGCAATATGGAGACCCAGTACTTC. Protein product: CASSEETSNMETQYF.